This T cell receptor (beta chain) was documented in a study of T cell responses to AZD1222 COVID-19 vaccine. Overall study: Pooling of second doses given at about 4 or about 12 weeks was done. Findings and caveats of the study: Donors skewed white British and female; clonal diversity was possibly underestimated. Unmutated variant regions are reportedly targeted by nearly half of spike-specific TCRs.

Germline CDR1 reads SGHAT; CDR2 reads FQNNGV. This CDR3 has 16 residues. Trimming stripped 7 bases from V and 2 bases from J, with 18 bases between. This clone was observed a handful of times. As yet, its antigen is unknown. Libraries were prepared by immunoSEQ multiplex PCR; TCRdb keeps only in-frame clonotypes and omits some of them. The sample has 100,000 to 150,000 clones, roughly 90% seen once. The TCR originated in an adult in good health. The input for sequencing was peripheral blood, taken on day 0 of AZD1222 vaccination. J is TRBJ1-3 and V is TRBV11-2, with D possibly TRBD1 on 6 matching bases. For the CDR3, the DNA is TGTGCCAGCACCTACGGGGCGGGGGCGGCTGGAAACACCATATATTTT. It codes for CASTYGAGAAGNTIYF.